This T cell receptor beta chain was identified in a study of T-cell memory formation after mild COVID-19. Study conclusions and caveats: Later expanders leaned toward CD4+, whereas clones contracting from day 15 to 85 were balanced CD4/CD8. Contracting CD4+ clones lay largely in CM and EM, with CD8+ ones residing in EMRA. Pre-infection memory already had some responding clones, implying cross-reactive memory joined.

The V gene end was trimmed by 5 bases and the J gene end by 3 bases; junction bases not matched to a gene: 7. This CDR3 spans 14 amino acids. Germline V gene lookup returns CDR1 DFQATT and CDR2 SNEGSKA (reference sequence). Using constant-segment primers, 5'RACE produced TCR alpha and TCR beta cDNA libraries carrying sample barcodes and UMIs. TCRdb re-derived calls from the 5' RACE reads in MiXCR, one entry per CDR3 protein. The sample includes about 360,000 distinct CDR3 sequences, about an eighth of them seen just once. In the case of this clonotype: Its antigen remains unknown.

The chain links TRBV20-1 to TRBJ2-7; 10 nucleotides agree with TRBD1. This receptor was obtained from a man aged 18 to 30 who had mild COVID-19 (a few samples of this study predate the infection). Cell type and time point are not known. The source material was PBMCs or a T cell subset sorted from them (not recorded which). The CDR3 coding sequence is TGCAGTGCTTATCCGGGACAGGGGTTCTACGAGCAGTACTTC. Translating it yields CSAYPGQGFYEQYF.